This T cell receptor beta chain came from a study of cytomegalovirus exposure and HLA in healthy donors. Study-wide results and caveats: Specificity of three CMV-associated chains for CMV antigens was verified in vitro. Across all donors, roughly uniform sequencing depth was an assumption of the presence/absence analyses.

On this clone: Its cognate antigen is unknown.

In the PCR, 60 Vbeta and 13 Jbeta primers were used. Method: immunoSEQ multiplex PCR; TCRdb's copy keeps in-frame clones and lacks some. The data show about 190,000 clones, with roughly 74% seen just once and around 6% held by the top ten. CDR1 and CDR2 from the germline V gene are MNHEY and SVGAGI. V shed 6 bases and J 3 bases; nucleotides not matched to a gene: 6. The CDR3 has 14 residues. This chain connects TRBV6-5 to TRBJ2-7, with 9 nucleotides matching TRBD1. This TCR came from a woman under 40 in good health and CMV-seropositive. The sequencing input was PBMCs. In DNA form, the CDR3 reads TGTGCCAGCAGACAGGGACAGGGAATCTACGAGCAGTACTTC. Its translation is CASRQGQGIYEQYF.